Shown below are 20 T cell receptor beta chains from a single sample sequenced in a study of blood T cell repertoires in COVID-19. The repertoire was sequenced with immunoSEQ multiplex PCR; TCRdb's copy has only in-frame clones and lacks some. The sample holds more than 200,000 clones; less than 85% are singletons and the top ten take 4% to 6%. What was sequenced was peripheral blood. The receptor source for this set is an elderly woman with active or convalescent COVID-19.

The V and J genes are TRBV5-4 and TRBJ2-7; D is possibly TRBD2 (6 bases). Per the germline V gene, CDR1 is SGHNT and CDR2 is YYREEE (reference sequence). The V gene lost 0 bases and the J gene lost 7 bases, with 11 bases spanning the gap. The length of the CDR3 is 13 residues. DNA for the CDR3: TGTGCCAGCAGCTTGGCTGGCGGGGTGGAGCAGTACTTC. This translates into CASSLAGGVEQYF.

V gene TRBV10-3 combines with J gene TRBJ2-5, with 7 nucleotides matching TRBD1. CDR3 size: 13 residues. Germline V gives CDR1 ENHRY, CDR2 SYGVKD. Trimming took 2 bases from V and 5 from J; bases not matched to a gene: 2. CDR3 coding DNA: TGTGCCATCAGTGAGGGCAGGGGGGAGACCCAGTACTTC. Its protein product is CAISEGRGETQYF.

V gene TRBV5-4 combines with J gene TRBJ2-1; 12 bases line up with TRBD2. The J segment lost 8 bases and the V segment lost 1 base, leaving 4 bases of the junction unmatched. The CDR3 loop spans 15 amino acids. Per germline, CDR1 SGHNT and CDR2 YYREEE (reference sequence). CDR3 loop: CASSLTSGRNDEQFF. DNA of the CDR3: TGTGCCAGCAGCTTGACTAGCGGGAGGAACGATGAGCAGTTCTTC.

The chain joins TRBV28 to TRBJ1-2, with TRBD1 matching 7 bases. CDR1 MDHEN and CDR2 SYDVKM come from the germline V gene. Losses at the gene ends were 7 bases for V and 2 bases for J; bases not matched to a gene: 4. The CDR3 loop spans 13 amino acids. CDR3 sequence reads: CASIATGNYGYTF. The CDR3 nucleotides are TGTGCCAGCATAGCGACAGGGAACTATGGCTACACCTTC.

The J gene is TRBJ2-1, the V gene TRBV2; TRBD2 is a possible D gene (6 bases). V was shortened by 6 bases and J by 0 bases, with 15 bases between the two germline ends. Germline-derived CDR1 and CDR2 are SNHLY and FYNNEI. CDR3 size: 16 residues. The CDR3 DNA sequence: TGTGCCAGCAGAGGTAGCGGAGCTAGCTCCTACAATGAGCAGTTCTTC. Amino acid sequence: CASRGSGASSYNEQFF.

The chain uses TRBV5-1 and TRBJ1-2; no clear D gene. Germline V CDR1 and CDR2: SGHRS, YFSETQ. Trimming removed 5 bases at V and 3 bases at J, with 14 bases between. This CDR3 has 14 amino acids. Written as DNA, the CDR3 is TGCGCCAGCAGGCCTACACTAACTGACTATGGCTACACCTTC. The encoded protein is CASRPTLTDYGYTF.

The V gene is TRBV2, the J gene TRBJ1-1; D unresolved. The CDR3 has 14 residues. V was cut by 4 bases and J by 0 bases, with 9 bases left in between. Germline-derived CDR1 and CDR2 are SNHLY and FYNNEI. This chain's CDR3 is CASSVLSMNTEAFF. As DNA, the CDR3 is TGTGCCAGCAGTGTATTGAGTATGAACACTGAAGCTTTCTTT.

The J gene is TRBJ1-5, the V gene TRBV2; D not resolved. The germline V gene encodes CDR1 SNHLY and CDR2 FYNNEI. V was pared by 5 bases and J by 3 bases, with 8 bases between. This CDR3 is built from 13 residues. The CDR3 sequence: CASSIRDNQPQHF. The CDR3 nucleotides read TGTGCCAGCAGTATCCGGGACAATCAGCCCCAGCATTTT. Variable domain in full (rest from reference TRBV2 and TRBJ1-5): EPEVTQTPSHQVTQMGQEVILRCVPISNHLYFYWYRQILGQKVEFLVSFYNNEISEKSEIFDDQFSVERPDGSNFTLKIRSTKLEDSAMYFCASSIRDNQPQHFGDGTRLSIL.

The rearrangement joins TRBV7-2 to TRBJ2-5; no definite D call. The V and J ends lost 1 base and 5 bases respectively, with 14 bases between them. The CDR3 runs to 15 residues. Germline V lookup: CDR1 SGHTA, CDR2 FQGNSA. CDR3 sequence reads: CASSLGSSSGETQYF. The DNA for the CDR3 is TGTGCCAGCAGCTTAGGTAGTAGCTCGGGTGAGACCCAGTACTTC.

The CDR3 here is CASSEQGIGNTEAFF. DNA of the CDR3: TGTGCCAGCAGTGAACAGGGTATTGGGAACACTGAAGCTTTCTTT. The V gene is TRBV25-1, the J gene TRBJ1-1; D is possibly TRBD1 (5 bases). The germline gives CDR1 MGHDK, CDR2 SYGVNS. With 2 bases removed from V and 1 base from J, the gap between germline ends came to 11 bases. The CDR3 is 15 residues long.

The gene calls are TRBV15 and TRBJ2-1, with D perhaps TRBD2 (6 bases). CDR1 is LNHNV, CDR2 YYDKDF, per germline (reference sequence). V gave up 1 base and J gave up 6 bases, with 16 bases separating them. This CDR3 has 16 amino acids. The CDR3 bases are TGTGCCACCAGCAGAGTGCACGGGAGAGGGGCCAATGAGCAGTTCTTC. This encodes CATSRVHGRGANEQFF. The full variable domain, with the rest looked up from reference TRBV15 and TRBJ2-1, is DAMVIQNPRYQVTQFGKPVTLSCSQTLNHNVMYWYQQKSSQAPKLLFHYYDKDFNNEADTPDNFQSRRPNTSFCFLDIRSPGLGDTAMYLCATSRVHGRGANEQFFGPGTRLTVL.

The V gene is TRBV24-1, the J gene TRBJ2-3; TRBD2 might be the D (7 bases). CDR1 is KGHDR, CDR2 SFDVKD, per germline. This CDR3 spans 16 amino acids. V shed 3 bases and J shed 1 base, with 13 bases lying between them. This chain's CDR3 is CATSDRGGLGTDTQYF. For the CDR3, the DNA is TGTGCCACCAGTGATAGGGGGGGTTTGGGCACAGATACGCAGTATTTT.

The gene calls are TRBV6-5 and TRBJ1-5, with unresolved D. The CDR3 consists of 15 residues. Trimming cost V 6 bases and J 6 bases, with 18 bases left between them. Germline V gives CDR1 MNHEY, CDR2 SVGAGI. CDR3 residues: CASSRLPVSVQPQHF. The CDR3 DNA reads as TGTGCCAGCAGCCGACTCCCCGTGTCGGTTCAGCCCCAGCATTTT.

The rearrangement links TRBV24-1 to TRBJ2-5; D may be TRBD1 (6 bases). Germline V gives CDR1 KGHDR, CDR2 SFDVKD. Deletions cut 12 bases from V and 1 base from J, with 11 bases between. The CDR3 sequence is 12 residues long. The DNA of the CDR3 is TGTGCCTTAGGACAGATCCAAGAGACCCAGTACTTC. This codes for CALGQIQETQYF.

This chain uses TRBV5-1 with TRBJ1-5; TRBD1 matches at 7 bases. Per germline, CDR1 SGHRS and CDR2 YFSETQ. Trimming took 0 bases from V and 4 from J; bases not matched to a gene: 4. This CDR3 is 15 amino acids long. The CDR3 sequence: CASSLGDSVNQPQHF. In nucleotides, the CDR3 is TGCGCCAGCAGCTTGGGGGACAGCGTAAATCAGCCCCAGCATTTT.

The V gene is TRBV18, the J gene TRBJ1-2, with 9 bases matching TRBD1. This CDR3 has 15 residues. The V gene's germline CDR1 is KGHSH and CDR2 LQKENI. Trimming cost V 0 bases and J 4 bases; bases outside gene matches: 3. The chain's CDR3 is CASSPPTGGIYGYTF. The CDR3 coding sequence is TGTGCCAGCTCACCACCGACAGGGGGGATCTATGGCTACACCTTC.

The count of this clone is one. The CDR3 DNA reads as TGTGCCAGTAGTCGTAGCGGGGGCCTTCAGTTCTTC. Encoded protein: CASSRSGGLQFF. This rearrangement joins TRBV19 to TRBJ2-1, with TRBD2 matching over 9 bases. The CDR3 sequence is 12 residues long. Per the germline V gene, CDR1 is LNHDA and CDR2 is SQIVND (reference sequence). V gave up 5 bases and J gave up 13 bases; unmatched junction bases: 6.

Only a few counts were recorded for this clone. The chain is built from TRBV19 and TRBJ1-3; 7 nucleotides line up with TRBD1. The CDR3 spans 16 residues. After removal of 3 bases from V and 0 bases from J, the junction contained 5 bases not matched to a gene. The V gene's germline CDR1 is LNHDA and CDR2 SQIVND (reference sequence). The DNA for the CDR3 is TGTGCCAGTAGTATTTCGCCAGGGGGCTCTGGAAACACCATATATTTT. Its protein is CASSISPGGSGNTIYF.

The chain is built from TRBV6-5 and TRBJ2-1, with a tentative D call TRBD2 (5 bases). The CDR3 runs 14 residues. Germline loops: CDR1 MNHEY, CDR2 SVGAGI. V gave up 0 bases and J gave up 4 bases, with 7 bases separating them. The CDR3 DNA reads TGTGCCAGCAGTTACTCGAGGGTATACAATGAGCAGTTCTTC. Translated: CASSYSRVYNEQFF.

The chain carries TRBV9 and TRBJ1-2; D gene unclear. The CDR3 consists of 13 residues. From germline, CDR1 is SGDLS and CDR2 YYNGEE. Trimming took off 0 bases at V and 6 bases at J, with 9 bases between the two ends. As DNA, the CDR3 is TGTGCCAGCAGCGTAGTGGGAGGTCATGGCTACACCTTC. Translation gives CASSVVGGHGYTF.